This record concerns one T cell receptor beta chain sequence. Some clones are missing from TCRdb's copy, which holds only in-frame ones; the method was immunoSEQ multiplex PCR. The profile shows fewer than 200,000 clones, roughly 70% of them singletons. This record comes from a study of blood T cell repertoires in COVID-19. In the study overall: From the United States, Italy and Spain came samples of acute and convalescent COVID-19. PBMCs, B-cell-depleted T cells, or T cells provided the cDNA or gDNA that made up the material.

Trimming at V came to 2 bases and at J to 0 bases, leaving 8 bases not matched to a gene. The CDR3 extends over 18 amino acids. Germline CDR1 and CDR2: SGHNT and YYREEE (reference sequence). The sequence was obtained from a woman of 80 years or more with acute or convalescent COVID-19. V usage is TRBV5-4 and J usage is TRBJ2-5, with 12 bases aligning to TRBD2. Sample: peripheral blood. Here the CDR3 DNA reads TGTGCCAGCAGCTTAGACGGACTAGCGGGATATGACCAAGAGACCCAGTACTTC. The encoded protein is CASSLDGLAGYDQETQYF.